This T cell receptor beta chain was retrieved from a study (dated by TCRdb to about 2013). Sequencing instrument: Illumina Genome Analyzer IIx. TCRdb's own reprocessing of the public reads used fastp at Q25 and MiXCR and kept productive beta chains. Here each entry gathers all rows of one CDR3 protein and keeps the most common genes and DNA. Across this sample there are 12,000 to 15,000 distinct CDR3 sequences, with 30% to 45% seen only once. Jointly, the top ten make up about 16% of the sample. This clonotype has ten or more counts. Its cognate antigen has yet to be identified. No qualities accompany the bases; no much larger clone lies one base away. The CDR3 runs 16 amino acids, cysteine and phenylalanine included. CDR3 DNA only is kept here, 48 bases in frame from base 1. The junction carries 16 bases between V and J, which are trimmed by 0 bases and 4 bases respectively. From a lookup of the germline V gene, CDR1 and CDR2 are LGHNA and YSLEER.

The sample taken for sequencing was blood. This receptor was taken from a human donor. The chain is encoded by TRBV4-3 joined to TRBJ2-7, with the D segment identity uncertain. CDR3 reads: CASSQDVGLSLYEQYF. The DNA sequence is given as TGCGCCAGCAGCCAAGATGTTGGGCTCTCGCTGTACGAGCAGTACTTC.